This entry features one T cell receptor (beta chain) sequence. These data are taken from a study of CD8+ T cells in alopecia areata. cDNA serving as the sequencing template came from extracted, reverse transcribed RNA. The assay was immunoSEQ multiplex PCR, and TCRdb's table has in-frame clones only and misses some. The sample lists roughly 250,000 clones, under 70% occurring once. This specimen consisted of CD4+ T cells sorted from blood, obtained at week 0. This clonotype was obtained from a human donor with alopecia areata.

The CDR3 nucleotides read TGTGCCAGCAGCTTGGGTCCTCTCGAGGAGACCCAGTACTTC. Amino acids: CASSLGPLEETQYF. This chain links TRBV5-4 with TRBJ2-5; D is uncertain. The CDR3 runs 14 residues. Trimming stripped 0 bases from V and 5 bases from J, with 11 bases between. Germline V gene sequence: CDR1 SGHNT, CDR2 YYREEE (reference sequence).